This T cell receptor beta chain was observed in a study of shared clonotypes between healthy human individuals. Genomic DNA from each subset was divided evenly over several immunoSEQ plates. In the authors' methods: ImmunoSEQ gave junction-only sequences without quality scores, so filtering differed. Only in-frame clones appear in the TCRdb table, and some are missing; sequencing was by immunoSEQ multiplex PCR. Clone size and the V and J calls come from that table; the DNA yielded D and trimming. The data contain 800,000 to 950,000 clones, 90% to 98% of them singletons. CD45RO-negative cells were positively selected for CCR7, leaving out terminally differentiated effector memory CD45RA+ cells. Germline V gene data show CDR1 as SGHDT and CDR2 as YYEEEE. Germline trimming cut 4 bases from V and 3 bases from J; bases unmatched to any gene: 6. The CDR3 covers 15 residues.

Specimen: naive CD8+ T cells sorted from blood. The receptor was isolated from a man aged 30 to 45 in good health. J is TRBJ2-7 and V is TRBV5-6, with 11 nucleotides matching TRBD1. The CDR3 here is CASSGPGTGGYEQYF. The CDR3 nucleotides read TGTGCCAGCAGCGGTCCCGGGACAGGGGGCTACGAGCAGTACTTC.